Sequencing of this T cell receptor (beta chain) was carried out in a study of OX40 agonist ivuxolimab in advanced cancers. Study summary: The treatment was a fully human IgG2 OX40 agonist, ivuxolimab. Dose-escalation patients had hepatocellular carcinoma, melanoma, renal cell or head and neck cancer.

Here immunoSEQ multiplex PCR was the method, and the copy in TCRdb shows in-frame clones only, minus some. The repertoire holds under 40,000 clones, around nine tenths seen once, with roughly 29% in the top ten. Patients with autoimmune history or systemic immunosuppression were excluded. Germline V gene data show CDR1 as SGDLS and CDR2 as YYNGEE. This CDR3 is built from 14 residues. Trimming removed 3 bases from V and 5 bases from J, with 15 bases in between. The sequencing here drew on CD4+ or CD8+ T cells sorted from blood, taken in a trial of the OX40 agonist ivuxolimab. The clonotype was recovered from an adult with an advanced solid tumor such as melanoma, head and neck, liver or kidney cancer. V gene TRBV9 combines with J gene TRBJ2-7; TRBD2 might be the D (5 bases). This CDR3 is CASSEDRGWDEQYF. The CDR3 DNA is TGTGCCAGCAGCGAAGACCGCGGGTGGGACGAGCAGTACTTC.